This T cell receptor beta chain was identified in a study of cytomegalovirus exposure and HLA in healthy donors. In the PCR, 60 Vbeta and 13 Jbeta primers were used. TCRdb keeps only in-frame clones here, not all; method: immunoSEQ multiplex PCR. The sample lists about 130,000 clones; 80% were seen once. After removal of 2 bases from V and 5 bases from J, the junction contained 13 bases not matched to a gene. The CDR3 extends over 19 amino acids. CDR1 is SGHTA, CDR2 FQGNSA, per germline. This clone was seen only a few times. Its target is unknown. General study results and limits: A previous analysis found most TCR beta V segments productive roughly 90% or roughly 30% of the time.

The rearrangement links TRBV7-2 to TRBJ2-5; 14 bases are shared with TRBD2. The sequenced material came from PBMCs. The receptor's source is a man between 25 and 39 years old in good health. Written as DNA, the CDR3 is TGTGCCAGCAGCTTACGCCCCGCGACTAGCGGGAGGGCCAGGGAGACCCAGTACTTC. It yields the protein CASSLRPATSGRARETQYF.